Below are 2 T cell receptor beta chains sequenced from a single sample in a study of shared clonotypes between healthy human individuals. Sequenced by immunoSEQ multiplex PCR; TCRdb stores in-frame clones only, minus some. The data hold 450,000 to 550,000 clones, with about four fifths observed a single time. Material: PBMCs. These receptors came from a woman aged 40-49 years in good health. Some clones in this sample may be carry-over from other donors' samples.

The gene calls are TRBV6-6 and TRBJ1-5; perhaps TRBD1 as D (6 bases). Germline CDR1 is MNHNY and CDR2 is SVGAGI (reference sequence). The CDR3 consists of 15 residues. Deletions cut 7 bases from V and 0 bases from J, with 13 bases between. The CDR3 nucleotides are TGTGCCAGCACCAGCGGGACAAATAGCAATCAGCCCCAGCATTTT. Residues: CASTSGTNSNQPQHF.

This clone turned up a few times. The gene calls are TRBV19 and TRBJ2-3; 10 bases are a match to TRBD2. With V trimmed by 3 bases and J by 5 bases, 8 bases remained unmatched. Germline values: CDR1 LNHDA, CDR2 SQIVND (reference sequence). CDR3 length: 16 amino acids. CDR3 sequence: CASSMPSGGAGDTQYF. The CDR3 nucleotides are TGTGCCAGTAGTATGCCGAGCGGGGGGGCGGGAGATACGCAGTATTTT.